These T cell receptor beta chains were read from a single sample in a study of blood T cell repertoires in COVID-19. The assay was immunoSEQ multiplex PCR, and TCRdb's table has in-frame clones only and misses some. The repertoire holds fewer than 85,000 clones, with over 65% as singletons. The sequenced sample was peripheral blood. These receptors originate from a human donor with acute or convalescent COVID-19. The donor label of this sample is uncertain. The CDR3 runs from the conserved cysteine through the conserved F or W. The D gene is left open where the match is weak. Where a row states a size, it is once, few, many or the class of an expanded clone; other rows omit it.

v_call: TRBV3-1/TRBV3-2; j_call: TRBJ2-7; d_call: -; clone_size: few; cdr3_aa: CASSQGDYEQYF; cdr3_nt: TGTGCCAGCAGCCAAGGCGACTACGAGCAGTACTTC
v_call: TRBV19; j_call: TRBJ2-3; d_call: TRBD2; clone_size: -; cdr3_aa: CASSILAGVGTDTQYF; cdr3_nt: TGTGCCAGTAGTATCCTAGCGGGGGTAGGGACAGATACGCAGTATTTT
v_call: TRBV7-2; j_call: TRBJ1-5; d_call: TRBD1; clone_size: -; cdr3_aa: CASSSSVGQGVNQPQHF; cdr3_nt: TGTGCCAGCAGCTCTTCTGTGGGACAGGGGGTCAATCAGCCCCAGCATTTT
v_call: TRBV7-9; j_call: TRBJ2-3; d_call: TRBD2; clone_size: -; cdr3_aa: CASTLLAGGTDTQYF; cdr3_nt: TGTGCCAGCACCCTACTAGCGGGAGGCACAGATACGCAGTATTTT
v_call: TRBV6-4; j_call: TRBJ2-3; d_call: -; clone_size: -; cdr3_aa: CASSESQGHTDTQYF; cdr3_nt: TGTGCCAGCAGTGAATCTCAGGGTCACACAGATACGCAGTATTTT
v_call: TRBV5-6; j_call: TRBJ2-7; d_call: -; clone_size: -; cdr3_aa: CASSFRRQINEQYF; cdr3_nt: TGTGCCAGCAGCTTCCGCAGGCAGATAAACGAGCAGTACTTC
v_call: TRBV10-3; j_call: TRBJ2-5; d_call: -; clone_size: -; cdr3_aa: CATGGSTLETQYF; cdr3_nt: TGTGCCACCGGGGGTTCCACCCTAGAGACCCAGTACTTC
v_call: TRBV19; j_call: TRBJ2-2; d_call: -; clone_size: -; cdr3_aa: CASSDQGGKNTGELFF; cdr3_nt: TGTGCCAGTAGCGACCAGGGCGGGAAGAACACCGGGGAGCTGTTTTTT
v_call: TRBV19; j_call: TRBJ1-2; d_call: -; clone_size: -; cdr3_aa: CASSLARNYGYTF; cdr3_nt: TGTGCCAGTAGCCTGGCGCGGAACTATGGCTACACCTTC
v_call: TRBV5-1; j_call: TRBJ2-3; d_call: TRBD2; clone_size: -; cdr3_aa: CASTPYVGGADTQYF; cdr3_nt: TGCGCCAGCACCCCCTACGTTGGGGGGGCAGATACGCAGTATTTT
v_call: TRBV7-2; j_call: TRBJ1-1; d_call: -; clone_size: -; cdr3_aa: CASSSKKQGSGTEAFF; cdr3_nt: TGTGCCAGCAGCTCAAAGAAACAGGGATCGGGCACTGAAGCTTTCTTT
v_call: TRBV6-5; j_call: TRBJ2-6; d_call: -; clone_size: -; cdr3_aa: CASNGASTGANVLTF; cdr3_nt: TGTGCCAGCAATGGGGCATCAACTGGGGCCAACGTCCTGACTTTC
v_call: TRBV18; j_call: TRBJ1-5; d_call: -; clone_size: -; cdr3_aa: CASSVQGLPQHF; cdr3_nt: TGTGCCAGCTCAGTACAGGGATTGCCCCAGCATTTT
v_call: TRBV10-2; j_call: TRBJ1-3; d_call: -; clone_size: -; cdr3_aa: CASTPEARNTIYF; cdr3_nt: TGCGCCAGCACCCCGGAGGCTCGGAACACCATATATTTT
v_call: TRBV3-1/TRBV3-2; j_call: TRBJ1-2; d_call: -; clone_size: -; cdr3_aa: CASSPSGSYNYGYTF; cdr3_nt: TGTGCCAGCAGCCCCTCCGGGTCCTACAACTATGGCTACACCTTC
v_call: TRBV4-2; j_call: TRBJ2-2; d_call: -; clone_size: -; cdr3_aa: CASSQDLGVRELFF; cdr3_nt: TGTGCCAGCAGCCAAGATCTCGGGGTTAGGGAGCTGTTTTTT
v_call: TRBV24-1; j_call: TRBJ1-2; d_call: -; clone_size: -; cdr3_aa: CATSDLQGNYGYTF; cdr3_nt: TGTGCCACCAGTGATCTACAGGGTAACTATGGCTACACCTTC
v_call: TRBV6-4; j_call: TRBJ2-1; d_call: TRBD2; clone_size: -; cdr3_aa: CASSDGVAGGPDEQFF; cdr3_nt: TGTGCCAGCAGTGACGGGGTAGCGGGGGGGCCAGATGAGCAGTTCTTC
v_call: TRBV27; j_call: TRBJ2-5; d_call: -; clone_size: -; cdr3_aa: CASSFLARQETQYF; cdr3_nt: TGTGCCAGCAGTTTTTTGGCTAGACAAGAGACCCAGTACTTC
v_call: TRBV6-5; j_call: TRBJ2-7; d_call: TRBD2; clone_size: few; cdr3_aa: CASKGLAGGYEQYF; cdr3_nt: TGTGCCAGCAAGGGACTAGCGGGAGGCTACGAGCAGTACTTC